A single sample is the source of the 9 T cell receptor beta chains below, sequenced in a study of shared clonotypes between healthy human individuals. Here immunoSEQ multiplex PCR was the method, and the copy in TCRdb shows in-frame clones only, minus some. The sample lists millions of clones, 93% occurring once. CD45RO negativity and positive selection for CCR7 defined naive CD8 cells, a population that excluded terminally differentiated effector memory CD45RA+ cells. The sample comprised naive CD8+ T cells from PBMCs. These receptors all come from a man between 18 and 35 years old in good health. Some clones in this sample may be carry-over from other donors' samples.

The chain joins TRBV28 to TRBJ2-2, with D perhaps given as TRBD1 or TRBD2 (6 bases each). Germline CDR1 and CDR2: MDHEN and SYDVKM. The CDR3 length is 14 residues. V was clipped by 8 bases and J by 0 bases, with 10 bases between them. This CDR3 reads CASGGQANTGELFF. CDR3 bases: TGTGCCAGCGGGGGGCAGGCGAACACCGGGGAGCTGTTTTTT.

The rearrangement links TRBV9 to TRBJ2-2; D possibly corresponds to TRBD2 (5 bases). V lost 2 bases to trimming and J lost 0 bases, with 11 bases between them. Germline CDR1 and CDR2: SGDLS and YYNGEE. The CDR3 is made up of 16 amino acids. CDR3 nucleotides: TGTGCCAGCAGCGTGGGTCCAGCGGCGAACACCGGGGAGCTGTTTTTT. Translating gives CASSVGPAANTGELFF.

V and J are TRBV5-1 and TRBJ2-1, with D hard to call. Germline values: CDR1 SGHRS, CDR2 YFSETQ. Trimming pared 4 bases from V and 0 bases from J, leaving 14 bases between. The CDR3 contains 16 residues. Written as DNA, the CDR3 is TGCGCCAGCAGCCCTCCACGAATAAACTCCTACAATGAGCAGTTCTTC. The encoded protein is CASSPPRINSYNEQFF.

This chain connects TRBV5-6 to TRBJ2-1, with unresolved D. From germline, CDR1 is SGHDT and CDR2 YYEEEE. V dropped 4 bases and J dropped 8 bases, with 10 bases sitting between them. This CDR3 has 12 residues. Written as DNA, the CDR3 is TGTGCCAGCAGCCTAATTCCGGATGAGCAGTTCTTC. Translating gives CASSLIPDEQFF.

This clone has only a few counts. The rearrangement links TRBV19 to TRBJ1-2, with 7 bases fitting TRBD1. The trim removed 4 bases at V and 7 bases at J, leaving 15 bases unmatched. Germline-derived CDR1 and CDR2 are LNHDA and SQIVND (reference sequence). The CDR3 is made up of 16 amino acids. The CDR3 here is CASSTRTGQLAFGYTF. CDR3 coding DNA: TGTGCCAGTAGTACACGAACGGGACAGCTGGCCTTTGGCTACACCTTC. The variable domain in full, completed from reference TRBV19 and TRBJ1-2, reads DGGITQSPKYLFRKEGQNVTLSCEQNLNHDAMYWYRQDPGQGLRLIYYSQIVNDFQKGDIAEGYSVSREKKESFPLTVTSAQKNPTAFYLCASSTRTGQLAFGYTFGSGTRLTVV.

The chain joins TRBV30 to TRBJ1-4; no definite D call. The V gene's germline CDR1 is GTSNPN and CDR2 SVGIG (reference sequence). The CDR3 spans 15 residues. CDR3 region: CALVAPGPGYEKLFF. The CDR3 DNA reads TGTGCATTGGTCGCCCCGGGCCCCGGATATGAAAAACTGTTTTTT.

A single count supports this clone. The V gene is TRBV28, the J gene TRBJ2-1; 13 bases line up with TRBD2. This CDR3 is built from 17 residues. Unmatched junction bases numbered 13, after V lost 6 bases and J lost 8 bases. The germline CDR1 and CDR2 sequences are MDHEN and SYDVKM. The CDR3 sequence: CASRKNGGLAGEHEQFF. The CDR3 coding sequence is TGTGCCAGCAGAAAAAATGGAGGACTAGCGGGAGAACATGAGCAGTTCTTC.

V usage is TRBV13 and J usage is TRBJ2-7, with a possible D match to TRBD2 (5 bases). In germline, CDR1 is PRHDT, CDR2 FYEKMQ (reference sequence). Trimming shortened V by 0 bases and J by 4 bases, and 16 bases separated the two germline ends. This CDR3 spans 16 amino acids. CDR3 sequence reads: CASSLGRASSSYEQYF. The DNA for the CDR3 is TGTGCCAGCAGCTTAGGCCGGGCTAGCAGTTCGTACGAGCAGTACTTC.

The chain links TRBV18 to TRBJ1-2; D possibly corresponds to TRBD1 (5 bases). CDR3 length: 13 residues. Germline V gene sequence: CDR1 KGHSH, CDR2 LQKENI. V lost 2 bases and J lost 6, with 10 bases in between. The CDR3 bases are TGTGCCAGCTCACCAGTTCGGGGGGATGGCTACACCTTC. Its protein is CASSPVRGDGYTF.